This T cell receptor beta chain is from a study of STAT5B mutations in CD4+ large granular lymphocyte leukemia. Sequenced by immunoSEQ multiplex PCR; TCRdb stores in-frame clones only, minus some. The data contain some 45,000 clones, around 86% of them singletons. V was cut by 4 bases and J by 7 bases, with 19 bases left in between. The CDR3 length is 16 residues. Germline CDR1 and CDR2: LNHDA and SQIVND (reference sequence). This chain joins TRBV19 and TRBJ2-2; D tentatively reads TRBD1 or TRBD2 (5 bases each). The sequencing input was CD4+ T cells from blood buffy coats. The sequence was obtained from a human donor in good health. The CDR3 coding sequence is TGTGCCAGTAGTAAGATGGGTCGAGGGGTGGACGGGGAGCTGTTTTTT. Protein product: CASSKMGRGVDGELFF.